This TCR beta chain was identified in a study of cytomegalovirus exposure and HLA in healthy donors. The wider study: In a later analysis, the roughly 120 validation repertoires were reported to have used the same platform as the roughly 610 first-cohort repertoires. Study-wide results and limits: Confirmation in vitro established that three CMV-associated chains were specific for CMV antigens. Reports showed the classifier diagnosing cytomegalovirus status with high specificity and sensitivity.

The protocol was immunoSEQ multiplex PCR, while the TCRdb copy is restricted to in-frame clones and leaves out a portion. Among fewer than 150,000 clones listed, approximately 80% were seen once. These donors were members of the roughly 130-subject validation cohort, a group separate from the roughly 670-subject first cohort. Worth noting for this clone: The antigen remains undetermined.

Germline CDR1 reads MNHEY; CDR2 reads SVGAGI. The CDR3 has 13 amino acids. V shed 5 bases, J shed 4 bases, and the junction held 4 bases outside the gene matches. The J gene is TRBJ2-5, the V gene TRBV6-5; 7 bases are a match to TRBD2. Sequenced material: PBMCs. The TCR originated in a man aged 25 to 40 in good health and CMV-seropositive. CDR3 nucleotide sequence: TGTGCCAGCAGTCGTGGGAGGGGAGAGACCCAGTACTTC. Translating gives CASSRGRGETQYF.